This T cell receptor (beta chain) was identified in a study of blood T cell repertoires in COVID-19. Overall study context: Italy, Spain and the United States were the sources of the convalescent and acute COVID-19 samples. T cells, B-cell-depleted T cells, or PBMCs supplied cDNA or gDNA.

Between the trimmed V and J ends, which lost 6 bases and 0 bases, there was a span of 11 bases. CDR3 length equals 14 residues. Germline V gives CDR1 MNHEY, CDR2 SVGAGI. The protocol was immunoSEQ multiplex PCR, while the TCRdb copy is restricted to in-frame clones and leaves out a portion. The sample shows approximately 110,000 clones, over 80% of them seen only once. The TCR comes from a woman in her 70s with acute or convalescent COVID-19. The sample comprised peripheral blood. The chain carries TRBV6-5 and TRBJ1-1; D is undetermined. CDR3 bases: TGTGCCAGCAGCCAAACTCCTATGAACACTGAAGCTTTCTTT. Its protein product is CASSQTPMNTEAFF.